The text below deals with one T cell receptor beta chain. Its matching antigen is unknown. V lost 1 base, J lost 5 bases, and 5 bases stayed unmatched. CDR1 SGHRS and CDR2 YFSETQ come from the germline V gene. This CDR3 is built from 15 residues. This sample stems from a study of shared clonotypes between healthy human individuals. Here immunoSEQ multiplex PCR was the method, and the copy in TCRdb shows in-frame clones only, minus some. The sample consists of about 1.5 million clones, around 95% of them appearing once. General study points: A reduction in generation probabilities was seen for non-shared clonotypes relative to those shared by all four donors. Inspection by rarefaction showed sorted-subset sequencing to be incomplete despite large depth.

Each donor was a Caucasian adult residing in Nashville, Tennessee. Negatively enriched CD4+ T cells were divided by CD45RA into naive and memory. This TCR came from a man aged 25-40 years in good health. This chain connects TRBV5-1 to TRBJ2-2; TRBD1 agrees at 7 bases. Sample: naive CD4+ T cells sorted from blood. Subset specified: CD45RA+ positively selected. The CDR3 DNA follows: TGCGCCAGCAGCTTGCGGGACAGCAGAACCGGGGAGCTGTTTTTT. Its translation is CASSLRDSRTGELFF.